This T cell receptor (beta chain) was observed in a study of human T cells and chemical hapten exposure. Study in general: Upper-back patch tests with 0.01% DPC were read at 6 days.

Within the library, unique molecular identifiers were attached to each individual cDNA molecule. TCRdb passed the RACE reads through MiXCR, listing each CDR3 protein once. The table records 30,000 to 40,000 distinct CDR3 sequences, approximately 7.6% of them present only once. Between the trimmed V and J ends, which lost 0 bases and 8 bases, there was a span of 17 bases. The V gene's germline CDR1 is SGDLS and CDR2 YYNGEE. This CDR3 spans 16 amino acids. The time point here: pre-sensitization, week 0. Treatment reported: therapeutic diphenylcyclopropenone sensitization with weekly scalp DPC. Donors were 18 to 70-year-old alopecia patients suitable for DPC.

This sequence joins TRBV9 and TRBJ1-4; TRBD1 might be the D (6 bases). Sequences were derived from whole blood, sampled in connection with sensitization to the hapten diphenylcyclopropenone (DPC). The receptor was derived from a woman aged 45-65 years with alopecia areata. Some clones in this sample may be carry-over from other donors' samples. The CDR3 sequence: CASSVAEGGAREKLFF. In nucleotides, the CDR3 is TGTGCCAGCAGCGTAGCTGAGGGGGGCGCCAGGGAAAAACTGTTTTTT.